Listed here are 14 T cell receptor beta chains from one sample, sequenced in a study of blood T cell repertoires in COVID-19. Measured with immunoSEQ multiplex PCR; TCRdb has only the in-frame clones, and not every one. In the table there are 350,000 to 400,000 clones, 85% to 90% of which are singletons. Sequenced material: PBMCs or T cells enriched from blood (not recorded which). Receptors originate from a woman younger than 35 who had recovered from COVID-19.

CDR3 amino acids: CASSTGLAGWGTGELFF. CDR3 bases: TGTGCCAGCAGCACGGGACTAGCGGGGTGGGGCACCGGGGAGCTGTTTTTT. The gene calls are TRBV5-6 and TRBJ2-2; the match to TRBD2 covers 13 bases. V shed 4 bases, J shed 4 bases, and the junction held 7 bases outside the gene matches. Germline-derived CDR1 and CDR2 are SGHDT and YYEEEE. This CDR3 is built from 17 residues.

V is TRBV3-1 (or the pseudogene TRBV3-2) and J is TRBJ2-1, with 15 nucleotides matching TRBD2. Germline CDR1 is LGHDT and CDR2 is YNNKEL (reference sequence). J lost 1 base, V lost 3 bases, and 7 bases had no gene match. The CDR3 loop spans 19 amino acids. CDR3 loop: CASSHGLAGGKLSYNEQFF. Here the CDR3 DNA reads TGTGCCAGCAGCCATGGACTAGCGGGGGGGAAATTATCCTACAATGAGCAGTTCTTC.

The chain joins TRBV10-3 to TRBJ2-3; 7 nucleotides align to TRBD2. V shed 7 bases and J 4 bases; nucleotides not matched to a gene: 5. CDR3 length: 13 amino acids. Germline V gives CDR1 ENHRY, CDR2 SYGVKD. DNA for the CDR3: TGTGCCATCACTGGGGAGGGCCCAGATACGCAGTATTTT. It codes for CAITGEGPDTQYF.

The chain is built from TRBV24-1 and TRBJ1-5; D not resolved. Trimming removed 1 base at V and 5 bases at J, with 11 bases between. The CDR3 consists of 15 residues. The V gene's germline CDR1 is KGHDR and CDR2 SFDVKD. The CDR3 bases are TGTGCCACCAGTGATTTCGAGTCGAGGGATCAGCCCCAGCATTTT. This sequence encodes CATSDFESRDQPQHF.

The chain is built from TRBV18 and TRBJ1-1; weak D call: TRBD1 (6 bases). CDR3 length equals 15 residues. The germline gives CDR1 KGHSH, CDR2 LQKENI. V was clipped by 6 bases and J by 5 bases, with 19 bases between them. The CDR3 region is CASSLDRPPITEAFF. The CDR3 DNA follows: TGTGCCAGCTCCCTCGACAGGCCGCCGATTACTGAAGCTTTCTTT.

The chain links TRBV24-1 to TRBJ1-1; D is perhaps TRBD1 (6 bases). Trimming pared 10 bases from V and 1 base from J, leaving 27 bases between. This CDR3 region has 18 residues. Germline loops: CDR1 KGHDR, CDR2 SFDVKD. The CDR3 spells CATGAGLALDLKNTEAFF. For the CDR3, the DNA is TGTGCCACGGGGGCTGGTTTGGCATTAGACCTTAAGAACACTGAAGCTTTCTTT.

This chain links TRBV5-8 with TRBJ1-5; D possibly corresponds to TRBD1 (5 bases). Looked up from germline, CDR1 is SGHTS and CDR2 is YDEGEE. V was clipped by 4 bases and J by 0 bases, with 8 bases between them. This CDR3 has 14 amino acids. This chain's CDR3 is CASSIGVSNQPQHF. The CDR3 DNA reads TGTGCCAGCAGCATAGGGGTTAGCAATCAGCCCCAGCATTTT.

The chain employs TRBV12-5 and TRBJ1-3, with 7 bases that match TRBD1. The CDR3 loop spans 17 amino acids. V lost 2 bases to trimming and J lost 7 bases; unmatched junction nucleotides: 14. CDR1 is LGHNT and CDR2 is FRNRAP in the germline V gene. As DNA, the CDR3 is TGTGCTAGTGGTTTGATGGATCGGGCAGGGGGAACGAACACCATATATTTT. Encoded protein: CASGLMDRAGGTNTIYF.

The rearrangement uses TRBV5-6 and TRBJ1-4; 9 bases fit TRBD1. Germline V gene lookup returns CDR1 SGHDT and CDR2 YYEEEE. The CDR3 length is 15 residues. Trimming took 3 bases from V and 7 from J; bases not matched to a gene: 7. CDR3 bases: TGTGCCAGCAGCTATCAACAGGGGGCCCCTGAAAAACTGTTTTTT. Translating it yields CASSYQQGAPEKLFF.

The gene calls are TRBV30 and TRBJ1-5; 11 bases map to TRBD1. Germline CDR1 is GTSNPN and CDR2 is SVGIG (reference sequence). Unmatched junction bases numbered 4, after V lost 3 bases and J lost 6 bases. The CDR3 is made up of 14 amino acids. CDR3 sequence (DNA): TGTGCCTGGAGGGGACAGGGGGTGAGTCAGCCCCAGCATTTT. Amino acid sequence: CAWRGQGVSQPQHF.

J is TRBJ1-6 and V is TRBV9; a weak D match, TRBD1 (5 bases). Germline values: CDR1 SGDLS, CDR2 YYNGEE. The CDR3 has 16 amino acids. Trimming took 0 bases from V and 6 from J, leaving 13 bases between them. The CDR3 region has the DNA TGTGCCAGCAGCGTAGGTACGCAGGGTGGTAATTCACCCCTCCACTTT. Amino acid sequence: CASSVGTQGGNSPLHF.

This sequence joins TRBV6-2 or TRBV6-3 and TRBJ1-5, with TRBD1 matching 8 bases. Germline V gives CDR1 MNHEY, CDR2 SVGEGT. The CDR3 contains 14 residues. The junction had 6 bases not matched to a gene; V was cut back by 4 bases and J by 7 bases. The CDR3 loop reads CASSSRDRSQPQHF. CDR3 bases: TGTGCCAGCAGTTCCCGGGACAGGAGCCAGCCCCAGCATTTT.

The CDR3 bases are TGCGCCAGCAGCTCCAACGGTCAGCCCCAGCATTTT. It translates to CASSSNGQPQHF. The rearrangement joins TRBV5-1 to TRBJ1-5; no clear D. Between the trimmed V and J ends, which lost 3 bases and 6 bases, there was a span of 7 bases. CDR1 and CDR2 (germline): SGHRS, YFSETQ. The CDR3 contains 12 residues.

This clone was recorded only once. The chain carries TRBV30 and TRBJ1-6, with a tentative D call TRBD1 (6 bases). The V gene's germline CDR1 is GTSNPN and CDR2 SVGIG (reference sequence). CDR3 length: 15 amino acids. V was pared by 4 bases and J by 6 bases, with 16 bases between. The CDR3 reads CAWNTGIGLNSPLHF. For the CDR3, the DNA is TGTGCCTGGAACACAGGGATAGGGCTTAATTCACCCCTCCACTTT.